The 18 T cell receptor beta chains below were found in one sample sequenced in a study of blood T cell repertoires in COVID-19. Sequencing used immunoSEQ multiplex PCR; TCRdb keeps in-frame clones, though not all of them. The sample lists 250,000 or so clones; roughly 80% were seen once. The sequenced sample was peripheral blood. The source of these receptors is a woman under 30 with acute or convalescent COVID-19.

V is TRBV3-1 (or the pseudogene TRBV3-2) and J is TRBJ1-2, with TRBD1 as a possible D gene (5 bases). Looked up from germline, CDR1 is LGHDT and CDR2 is YNNKEL (reference sequence). V lost 0 bases, J lost 10 bases, and 21 bases lay in between. This CDR3 has 16 residues. CDR3 protein: CASSQDRISRAPDYTF. The CDR3, as DNA: TGTGCCAGCAGCCAAGATAGGATCAGCAGGGCCCCTGACTACACCTTC.

The rearrangement links TRBV7-2 to TRBJ1-6, with 7 nucleotides matching TRBD1. CDR1 SGHTA and CDR2 FQGNSA come from the germline V gene. The trim removed 5 bases at V and 10 bases at J, leaving 8 bases unmatched. This CDR3 comprises 14 residues. Written as DNA, the CDR3 is TGTGCCAGCAGCCAAGGACAGGTGGGATCACCCCTCCACTTT. It specifies CASSQGQVGSPLHF. The complete variable domain, with remaining parts taken from reference TRBV7-2 and TRBJ1-6, reads GAGVSQSPSNKVTEKGKDVELRCDPISGHTALYWYRQSLGQGLEFLIYFQGNSAPDKSGLPSDRFSAERTGGSVSTLTIQRTQQEDSAVYLCASSQGQVGSPLHFGNGTRLTVT.

The rearrangement joins TRBV11-2 to TRBJ1-4, with D uncertain. This CDR3 is built from 11 residues. V was clipped by 5 bases and J by 5 bases, with 3 bases between them. Looked up from germline, CDR1 is SGHAT and CDR2 is FQNNGV. The CDR3 protein is CASSQNEKLFF. CDR3 in DNA: TGTGCCAGCAGCCAGAATGAAAAACTGTTTTTT.

V gene TRBV30 combines with J gene TRBJ1-4; D may be TRBD1 (5 bases). From germline, CDR1 is GTSNPN and CDR2 SVGIG (reference sequence). V shed 4 bases and J shed 8 bases, with 17 bases lying between them. The CDR3 has 14 residues. The CDR3 is CAWNPLSGREKLFF. CDR3 nucleotides: TGTGCCTGGAACCCGCTATCAGGGAGGGAAAAACTGTTTTTT.

A single count supports this clone. This chain links TRBV5-1 with TRBJ2-5; TRBD2 matches 10 bases. The CDR3 has 16 amino acids. Germline-derived CDR1 and CDR2 are SGHRS and YFSETQ. Unmatched junction bases numbered 9, after V lost 2 bases and J lost 5 bases. The CDR3 here is CASSFALAGKGETQYF. CDR3 in DNA: TGCGCCAGCAGCTTTGCACTAGCGGGAAAAGGGGAGACCCAGTACTTC.

This clone was seen a few times. This chain links TRBV28 with TRBJ1-4, with D uncertain. Trimming removed 4 bases from V and 6 bases from J, with 12 bases in between. This CDR3 spans 14 amino acids. The germline CDR1 and CDR2 sequences are MDHEN and SYDVKM. The CDR3 DNA sequence: TGTGCCAGCAGTTCCCCCAAGAGGGATGAAAAACTGTTTTTT. It is translated as CASSSPKRDEKLFF.

The chain is built from TRBV29-1 and TRBJ2-7; TRBD1 might be the D (6 bases). The V gene lost 2 bases and the J gene lost 2 bases, with 16 bases spanning the gap. Germline V gene lookup returns CDR1 SQVTM and CDR2 ANQGSEA. The CDR3 contains 15 residues. CDR3 DNA sequence: TGCAGCGTTGAACCCTTAGGGGGAGCCCCCTACGAGCAGTACTTC. Translating it yields CSVEPLGGAPYEQYF.

This chain links TRBV27 with TRBJ1-4, with TRBD1 as a possible D gene (5 bases). This CDR3 comprises 15 residues. V lost 3 bases and J lost 3, with 11 bases in between. Germline CDR1 is MNHEY and CDR2 is SMNVEV (reference sequence). The CDR3 sequence: CASSLSWGANEKLFF. The CDR3 nucleotides are TGTGCCAGCAGTTTGTCGTGGGGGGCTAATGAAAAACTGTTTTTT.

The CDR3 DNA follows: TGCGCCAGCAGCCAAGATGGGACAGGGACCCAGAGCTCCGGGGAGCTGTTTTTT. Protein sequence: CASSQDGTGTQSSGELFF. The chain couples TRBV4-3 to TRBJ2-2; 9 bases match TRBD1. After removal of 0 bases from V and 6 bases from J, the junction contained 11 bases not matched to a gene. CDR1 LGHNA and CDR2 YSLEER come from the germline V gene. This CDR3 has 18 amino acids.

The chain joins TRBV29-1 to TRBJ2-1; 7 bases are a match to TRBD2. This CDR3 contains 13 residues. Germline V CDR1 and CDR2: SQVTM, ANQGSEA. Trimming took 2 bases from V and 9 from J; bases not matched to a gene: 7. The CDR3, as DNA: TGCAGCGTTGAATTGACTCAGCGGGGTGAGCAGTTCTTC. It translates to CSVELTQRGEQFF.

The chain is built from TRBV4-1 and TRBJ1-4; TRBD1 agrees at 11 bases. This CDR3 region has 18 residues. The V segment lost 0 bases and the J segment 3 bases; nucleotides outside the gene matches: 6. CDR1 and CDR2 from the germline V gene are MGHRA and YSYEKL. CDR3 in amino acids: CASSQDPGTGGANEKLFF. CDR3 coding DNA: TGCGCCAGCAGCCAAGACCCGGGGACAGGGGGAGCTAATGAAAAACTGTTTTTT.

The rearrangement links TRBV29-1 to TRBJ1-3; D not certain. Trimming pared 5 bases from V and 0 bases from J, leaving 8 bases between. CDR3 length equals 13 residues. In germline, CDR1 is SQVTM, CDR2 ANQGSEA. Here the CDR3 reads CSVPGGSGNTIYF. In DNA form, the CDR3 reads TGCAGCGTTCCAGGAGGCTCTGGAAACACCATATATTTT.

The CDR3 DNA follows: TGCGCCAGCAGCCAAGTCAATGACAGATTGAACACTGAAGCTTTCTTT. This sequence encodes CASSQVNDRLNTEAFF. This chain joins TRBV4-1 and TRBJ1-1; the D gene is possibly TRBD1 (5 bases). This CDR3 contains 16 residues. Germline V CDR1 and CDR2: MGHRA, YSYEKL. V was clipped by 1 base and J by 0 bases, with 12 bases between them.

The chain carries TRBV7-9 and TRBJ1-2; perhaps TRBD1 as D (6 bases). Trimming stripped 7 bases from V and 7 bases from J, with 31 bases between. The CDR3 sequence is 18 residues long. CDR1 and CDR2 from the germline V gene are SEHNR and FQNEAQ (reference sequence). Here the CDR3 reads CASTDNLQGTPGRGGYTF. The CDR3 DNA is TGTGCCAGCACCGACAATTTACAGGGAACCCCCGGGAGGGGTGGCTACACCTTC.

The chain employs TRBV10-3 and TRBJ2-1, with 8 bases aligning to TRBD2. The CDR3 extends over 15 amino acids. After removal of 8 bases from V and 4 bases from J, the junction contained 10 bases not matched to a gene. Germline lookup yields CDR1 ENHRY and CDR2 SYGVKD. CDR3: CAIRRGGAVYNEQFF. The CDR3 nucleotides are TGTGCCATCCGTCGGGGGGGGGCAGTATACAATGAGCAGTTCTTC.

CDR3 protein: CASSSLGQSNQPQHF. The CDR3 coding sequence is TGTGCCAGCAGTTCCCTAGGACAGAGCAATCAGCCCCAGCATTTT. The gene calls are TRBV6-6 and TRBJ1-5; tentative D call: TRBD1 (6 bases). CDR1 and CDR2 (germline): MNHNY, SVGAGI (reference sequence). The CDR3 is 15 amino acids. Trimming cost V 4 bases and J 1 base, with 11 bases left between them.

Only one count was recorded for this clone. The chain carries TRBV6-2 or TRBV6-3 and TRBJ1-2; D is ambiguous. The CDR3 is 15 amino acids. Trimming took off 1 base at V and 4 bases at J, with 13 bases between the two ends. Germline CDR1 reads MNHEY; CDR2 reads SVGEGT. CDR3 nucleotide sequence: TGTGCCAGCAGTTACTATCAGGCCGACGGCTATGGCTACACCTTC. Encoded protein: CASSYYQADGYGYTF.

V and J are TRBV28 and TRBJ1-2; possible D gene TRBD1, 5 bases. In germline, CDR1 is MDHEN, CDR2 SYDVKM. The CDR3 loop spans 15 amino acids. Trimming left V 5 bases short and J 2 bases short, with 15 bases between. In DNA form, the CDR3 reads TGTGCCAGCAGTCCCTATTCGGCAGGGAACTATGGCTACACCTTC. Its protein is CASSPYSAGNYGYTF.